This TCR beta chain was sequenced in a study of CD8+ T cells in alopecia areata. V was trimmed by 2 bases and J by 1 base, leaving 8 bases between them. The CDR3 consists of 14 residues. Germline CDR1 and CDR2: MNHEY and SVGAGI. PBMC-derived CD4+ and CD8+ T cells were sorted. As to this clone: No antigen is known for it.

In each case, RNA was isolated and then reverse transcribed into cDNA as the sequencing template. Using immunoSEQ multiplex PCR, the repertoire was profiled, and TCRdb retains in-frame clones only, with some absent. The data hold around 150,000 clones, with about 60% observed a single time. Notes on the study in general: Scalp sequencing also captures normal skin's resident alphabeta T cells.

This receptor was identified in a human donor in good health. The sequenced sample consisted of CD4+ T cells sorted from blood. V and J are TRBV6-5 and TRBJ1-1; D remains ambiguous. The CDR3 DNA reads TGTGCCAGCAGTTACGGGCCTCGGAACACTGAAGCTTTCTTT. Amino acids: CASSYGPRNTEAFF.